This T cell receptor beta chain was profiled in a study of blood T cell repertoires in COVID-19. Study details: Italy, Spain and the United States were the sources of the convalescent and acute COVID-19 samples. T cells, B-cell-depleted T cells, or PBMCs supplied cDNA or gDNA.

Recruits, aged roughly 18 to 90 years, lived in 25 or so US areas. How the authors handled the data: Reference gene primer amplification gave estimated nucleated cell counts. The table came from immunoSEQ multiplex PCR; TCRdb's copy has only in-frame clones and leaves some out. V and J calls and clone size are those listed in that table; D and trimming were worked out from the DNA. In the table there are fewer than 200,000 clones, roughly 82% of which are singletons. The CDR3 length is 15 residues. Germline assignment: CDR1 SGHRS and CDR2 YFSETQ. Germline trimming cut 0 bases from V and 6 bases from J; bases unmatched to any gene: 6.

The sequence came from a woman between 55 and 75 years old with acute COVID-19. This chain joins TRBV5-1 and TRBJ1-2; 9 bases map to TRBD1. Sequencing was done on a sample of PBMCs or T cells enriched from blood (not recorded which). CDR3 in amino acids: CASSLDGTGIHGYTF. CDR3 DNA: TGCGCCAGCAGCTTGGATGGGACAGGGATACATGGCTACACCTTC. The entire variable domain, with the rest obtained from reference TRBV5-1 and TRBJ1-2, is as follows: KAGVTQTPRYLIKTRGQQVTLSCSPISGHRSVSWYQQTPGQGLQFLFEYFSETQRNKGNFPGRFSGRQFSNSRSEMNVSTLELGDSALYLCASSLDGTGIHGYTFGSGTRLTVV.